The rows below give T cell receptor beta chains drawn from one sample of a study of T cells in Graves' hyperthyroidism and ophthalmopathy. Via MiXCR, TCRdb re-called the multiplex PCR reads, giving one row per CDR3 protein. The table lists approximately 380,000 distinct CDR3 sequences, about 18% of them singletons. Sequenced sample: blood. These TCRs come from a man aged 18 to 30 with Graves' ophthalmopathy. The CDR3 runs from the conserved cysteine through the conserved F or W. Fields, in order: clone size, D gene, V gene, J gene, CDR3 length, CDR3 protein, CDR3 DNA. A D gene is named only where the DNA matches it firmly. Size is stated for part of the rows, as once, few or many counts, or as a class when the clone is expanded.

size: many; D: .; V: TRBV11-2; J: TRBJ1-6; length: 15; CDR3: CASSQVPGGLSPLHF; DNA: TGTGCCAGCAGCCAAGTCCCGGGGGGCCTTTCACCCCTCCACTTT
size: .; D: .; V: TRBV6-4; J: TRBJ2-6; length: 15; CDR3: CASKDRSSGANVLTF; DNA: TGTGCCAGCAAAGATAGGAGCTCTGGGGCCAACGTCCTGACTTTC
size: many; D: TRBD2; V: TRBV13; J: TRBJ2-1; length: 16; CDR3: CASSLTSGQNYNEQFF; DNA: TGTGCCAGCAGCCTCACTAGCGGGCAGAACTACAATGAGCAGTTCTTC
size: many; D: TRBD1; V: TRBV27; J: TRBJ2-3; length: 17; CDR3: CASSLSLGTGTTDTQYF; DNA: TGTGCCAGCAGCCTATCCCTCGGGACAGGGACCACAGATACGCAGTATTTT
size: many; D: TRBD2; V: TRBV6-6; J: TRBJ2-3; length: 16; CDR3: CASSYSASGVTDTQYF; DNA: TGTGCCAGCAGTTACTCTGCTAGCGGGGTCACAGATACGCAGTATTTT
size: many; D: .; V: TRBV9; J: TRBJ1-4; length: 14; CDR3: CASSVALGGEKLFF; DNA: TGTGCCAGCAGCGTAGCACTGGGGGGTGAAAAACTGTTTTTT
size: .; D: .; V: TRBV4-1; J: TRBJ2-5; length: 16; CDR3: CASSQGQLDSQETQYF; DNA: TGCGCCAGCAGCCAAGGTCAACTAGACAGCCAAGAGACCCAGTACTTC
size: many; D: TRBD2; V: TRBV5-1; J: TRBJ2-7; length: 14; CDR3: CASSPGLAGNEQYF; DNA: TGCGCCAGCAGCCCGGGACTAGCGGGGAACGAGCAGTACTTC
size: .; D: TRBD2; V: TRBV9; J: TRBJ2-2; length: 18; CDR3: CASSHPVVGLGRAGELFF; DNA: TGTGCCAGCAGTCACCCAGTAGTGGGACTAGGTAGAGCTGGGGAGCTGTTTTTT
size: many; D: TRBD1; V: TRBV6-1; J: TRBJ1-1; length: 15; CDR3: CASSLGTGWNTEAFF; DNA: TGTGCCAGCAGCCTTGGGACAGGATGGAACACTGAAGCTTTCTTT
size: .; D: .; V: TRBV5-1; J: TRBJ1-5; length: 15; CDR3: CASALEGGSNQPQHF; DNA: TGCGCCAGCGCGCTTGAGGGGGGGAGCAATCAGCCCCAGCATTTT
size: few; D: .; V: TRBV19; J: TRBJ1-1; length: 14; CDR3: CASSYWTGGTEAFF; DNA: TGTGCCAGTAGTTACTGGACTGGGGGCACTGAAGCTTTCTTT
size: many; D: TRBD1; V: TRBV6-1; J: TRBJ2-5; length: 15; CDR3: CASSETAQGARTQYF; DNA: TGTGCCAGCAGTGAGACTGCGCAGGGGGCGCGGACCCAGTACTTC
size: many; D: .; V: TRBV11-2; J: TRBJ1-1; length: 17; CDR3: CASSLTGGSGMNTEAFF; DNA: TGTGCCAGCAGCTTAACCGGTGGCAGCGGCATGAACACTGAAGCTTTCTTT
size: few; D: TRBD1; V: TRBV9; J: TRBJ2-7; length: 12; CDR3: CASSAQGAEQYF; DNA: TGTGCCAGCAGCGCACAGGGGGCCGAGCAGTACTTC
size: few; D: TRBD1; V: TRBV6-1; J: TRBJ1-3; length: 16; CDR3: CASTLTGPLSGNTIYF; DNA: TGTGCCAGCACCTTGACAGGGCCCCTCTCTGGAAACACCATATATTTT
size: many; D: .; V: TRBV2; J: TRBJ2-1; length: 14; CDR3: CASKLRYGYNEQFF; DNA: TGTGCCAGCAAGCTCAGGTATGGGTACAATGAGCAGTTCTTC
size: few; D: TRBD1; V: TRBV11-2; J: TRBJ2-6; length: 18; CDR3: CASRPIDRASSGANVLTF; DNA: TGTGCCAGCAGACCTATCGACAGGGCGAGCTCTGGGGCCAACGTCCTGACTTTC
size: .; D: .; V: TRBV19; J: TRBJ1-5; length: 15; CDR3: CASSARDKAYQPQHF; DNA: TGTGCCAGTAGTGCCCGGGATAAAGCCTATCAGCCCCAGCATTTT
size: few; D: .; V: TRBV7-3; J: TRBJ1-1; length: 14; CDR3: CASSLKGQNTEAFF; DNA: TGTGCCAGCAGCTTAAAGGGACAGAACACTGAAGCTTTCTTT
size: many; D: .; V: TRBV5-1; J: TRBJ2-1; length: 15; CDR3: CASSLGGSSYNEQFF; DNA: TGTGCCAGCAGCTTAGGGGGAAGCTCCTACAATGAGCAGTTCTTC
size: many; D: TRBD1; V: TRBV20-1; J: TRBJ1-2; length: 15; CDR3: CSARDRGQGIYGYTF; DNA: TGCAGTGCTAGAGATCGAGGACAGGGGATTTATGGCTACACCTTC
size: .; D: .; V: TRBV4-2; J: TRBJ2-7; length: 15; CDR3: CASSPERGGGSEQYF; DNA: TGTGCCAGCAGCCCAGAACGTGGTGGGGGGAGCGAGCAGTACTTC
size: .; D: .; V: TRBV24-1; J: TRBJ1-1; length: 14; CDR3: CATSDNRANTEAFF; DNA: TGTGCCACCAGTGATAACAGGGCGAACACTGAAGCTTTCTTT
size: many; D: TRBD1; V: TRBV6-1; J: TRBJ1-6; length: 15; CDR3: CASSDRQGATSPLHF; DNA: TGTGCCAGCAGTGACAGACAGGGGGCTACTTCACCCCTCCACTTT
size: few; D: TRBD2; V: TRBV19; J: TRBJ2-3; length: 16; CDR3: CASSPERGYQADTQYF; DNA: TGTGCCAGTAGTCCGGAGCGGGGCTACCAGGCAGATACGCAGTATTTT
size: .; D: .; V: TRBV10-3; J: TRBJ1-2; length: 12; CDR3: CAISEEASGYTF; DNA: TGTGCCATCAGTGAGGAGGCCAGTGGCTACACCTTC
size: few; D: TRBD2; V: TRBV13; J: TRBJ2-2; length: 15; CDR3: CASSFSGGNTGELFF; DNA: TGTGCCAGCAGCTTCAGCGGGGGGAACACCGGGGAGCTGTTTTTT
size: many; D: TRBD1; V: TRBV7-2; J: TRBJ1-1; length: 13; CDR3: CASSPGGAGRAFF; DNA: TGTGCCAGCAGCCCAGGGGGGGCAGGGAGGGCTTTCTTT
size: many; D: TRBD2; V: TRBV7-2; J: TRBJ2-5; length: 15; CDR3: CASSFYGGAWETQYF; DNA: TGTGCCAGCAGCTTTTACGGGGGGGCATGGGAGACCCAGTACTTC
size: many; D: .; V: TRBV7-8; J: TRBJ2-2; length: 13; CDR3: CASRRGNTGELFF; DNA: TGTGCCAGCAGGCGTGGAAACACGGGGGAGCTGTTTTTT
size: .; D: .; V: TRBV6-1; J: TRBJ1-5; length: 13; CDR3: CASGVAVNQPQHF; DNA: TGTGCCAGCGGGGTGGCAGTCAATCAGCCCCAGCATTTT
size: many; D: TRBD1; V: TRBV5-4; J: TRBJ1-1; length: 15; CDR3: CASSPGQVRLSEAFF; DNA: TGTGCCAGCAGCCCAGGACAGGTTAGGTTATCTGAAGCTTTCTTT
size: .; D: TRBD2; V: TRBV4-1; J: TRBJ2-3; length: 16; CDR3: CASSGAGVLVLDTQYF; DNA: TGCGCCAGCAGTGGGGCGGGAGTATTGGTGCTGGATACGCAGTATTTT
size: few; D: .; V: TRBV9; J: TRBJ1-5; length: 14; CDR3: CASSVDGGDQPQHF; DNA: TGTGCCAGCAGCGTAGACGGCGGGGATCAGCCCCAGCATTTT
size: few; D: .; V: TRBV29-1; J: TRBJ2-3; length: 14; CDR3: CSVVPILGTDTQYF; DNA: TGCAGCGTTGTTCCAATCCTGGGCACAGATACGCAGTATTTT
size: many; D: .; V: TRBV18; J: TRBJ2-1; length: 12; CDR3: CASSPEGSHQFF; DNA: TGTGCCAGCTCACCGGAGGGCTCCCATCAGTTCTTC
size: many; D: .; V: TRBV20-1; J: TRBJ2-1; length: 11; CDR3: CSANKEVEQFF; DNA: TGCAGTGCTAATAAGGAGGTTGAGCAGTTCTTC
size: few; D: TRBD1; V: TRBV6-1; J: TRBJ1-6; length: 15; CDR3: CASSELPGGNSPLHF; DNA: TGTGCCAGCAGTGAACTTCCAGGGGGGAATTCACCCCTCCACTTT
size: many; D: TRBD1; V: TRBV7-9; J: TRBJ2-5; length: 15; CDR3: CASSSGQDLWETQYF; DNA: TGTGCCAGCAGCTCGGGACAGGACCTCTGGGAGACCCAGTACTTC
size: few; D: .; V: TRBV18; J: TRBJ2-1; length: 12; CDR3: CASSRIYNEQFF; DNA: TGTGCCAGCTCACGAATCTACAATGAGCAGTTCTTC
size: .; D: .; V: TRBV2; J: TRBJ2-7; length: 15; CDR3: CASSASRGPSYEQYF; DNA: TGTGCCAGCAGTGCCAGCCGGGGCCCCTCCTACGAGCAGTACTTC
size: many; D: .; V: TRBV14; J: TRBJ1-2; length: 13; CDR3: CASSQDKNYGYTF; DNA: TGTGCCAGCAGCCAGGACAAAAACTATGGCTACACCTTC